This TCR beta chain was captured in a study of blood T cell repertoires in COVID-19. The overall study: From T cells, B-cell-depleted T cells, or PBMCs came the material, which was cDNA or gDNA.

V shed 2 bases and J 4 bases; nucleotides not matched to a gene: 12. Looked up from germline, CDR1 is MNHEY and CDR2 is SVGEGT. The CDR3 loop spans 17 amino acids. Assay used: immunoSEQ multiplex PCR; TCRdb lists only in-frame clones, some missing. In the table there are about 150,000 clones, over 65% of which are singletons. Sequenced sample: peripheral blood. The receptor was derived from a man aged 45-65 years with acute or convalescent COVID-19. The rearrangement joins TRBV6-2 or TRBV6-3 to TRBJ2-7; TRBD2 matches 9 bases. The CDR3 bases are TGTGCCAGCAGTTACCCGGTCGGCGGGGGGGAACGGTACGAGCAGTACTTC. It yields the protein CASSYPVGGGERYEQYF.